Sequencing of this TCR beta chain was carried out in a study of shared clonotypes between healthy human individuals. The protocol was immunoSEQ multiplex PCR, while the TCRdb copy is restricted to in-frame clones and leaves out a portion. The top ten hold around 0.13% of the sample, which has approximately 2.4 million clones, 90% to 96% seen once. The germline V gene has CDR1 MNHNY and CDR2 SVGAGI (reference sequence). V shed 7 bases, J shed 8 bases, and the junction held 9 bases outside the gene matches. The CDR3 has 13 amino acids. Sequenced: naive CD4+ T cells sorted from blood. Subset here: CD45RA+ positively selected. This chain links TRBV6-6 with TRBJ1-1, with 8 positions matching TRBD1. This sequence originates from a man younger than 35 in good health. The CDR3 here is CASMTGQGLEAFF. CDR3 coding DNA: TGTGCCAGCATGACCGGACAGGGTTTGGAAGCTTTCTTT.